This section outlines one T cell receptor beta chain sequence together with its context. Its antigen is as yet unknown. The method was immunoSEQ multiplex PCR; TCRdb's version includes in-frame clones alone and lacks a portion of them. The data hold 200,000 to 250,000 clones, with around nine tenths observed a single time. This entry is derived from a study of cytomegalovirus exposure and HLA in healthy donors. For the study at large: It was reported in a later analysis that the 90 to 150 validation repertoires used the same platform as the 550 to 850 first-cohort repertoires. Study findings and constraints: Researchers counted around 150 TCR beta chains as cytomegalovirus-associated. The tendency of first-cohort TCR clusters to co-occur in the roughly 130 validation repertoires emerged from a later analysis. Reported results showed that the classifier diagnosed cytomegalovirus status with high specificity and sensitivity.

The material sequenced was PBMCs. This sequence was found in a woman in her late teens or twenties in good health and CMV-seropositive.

CDR3 loop: CASTPIRDYQETQYF. For the CDR3, the DNA is TGTGCCAGCACCCCTATTCGGGACTACCAAGAGACCCAGTACTTC. This rearrangement joins TRBV2 to TRBJ2-5, with a possible D match to TRBD2 (6 bases). CDR1 and CDR2 from the germline V gene are SNHLY and FYNNEI. This CDR3 contains 15 residues. The V end lost 7 bases, the J end lost 0 bases, and 15 bases lay between the germline ends. The complete variable domain, with remaining parts taken from reference TRBV2 and TRBJ2-5, reads EPEVTQTPSHQVTQMGQEVILRCVPISNHLYFYWYRQILGQKVEFLVSFYNNEISEKSEIFDDQFSVERPDGSNFTLKIRSTKLEDSAMYFCASTPIRDYQETQYFGPGTRLLVL.